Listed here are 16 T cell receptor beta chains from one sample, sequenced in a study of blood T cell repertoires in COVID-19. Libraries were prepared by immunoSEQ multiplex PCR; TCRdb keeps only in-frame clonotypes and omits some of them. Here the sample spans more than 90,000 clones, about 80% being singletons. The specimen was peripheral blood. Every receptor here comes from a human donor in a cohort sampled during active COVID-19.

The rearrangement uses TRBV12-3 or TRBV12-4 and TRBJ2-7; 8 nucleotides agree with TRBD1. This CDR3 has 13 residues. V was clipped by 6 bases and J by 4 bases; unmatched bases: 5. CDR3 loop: CASRYGQGYEQYF. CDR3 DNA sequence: TGTGCCAGCAGGTATGGACAGGGATACGAGCAGTACTTC.

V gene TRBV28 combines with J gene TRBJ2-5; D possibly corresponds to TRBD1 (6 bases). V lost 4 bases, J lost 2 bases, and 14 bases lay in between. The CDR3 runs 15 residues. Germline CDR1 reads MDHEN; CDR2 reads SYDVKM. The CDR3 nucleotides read TGTGCCAGCAGTTCCCCCAGGACAGCTCAAGAGACCCAGTACTTC. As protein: CASSSPRTAQETQYF. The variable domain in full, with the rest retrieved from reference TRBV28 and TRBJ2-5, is DVKVTQSSRYLVKRTGEKVFLECVQDMDHENMFWYRQDPGLGLRLIYFSYDVKMKEKGDIPEGYSVSREKKERFSLILESASTNQTSMYLCASSSPRTAQETQYFGPGTRLLVL.

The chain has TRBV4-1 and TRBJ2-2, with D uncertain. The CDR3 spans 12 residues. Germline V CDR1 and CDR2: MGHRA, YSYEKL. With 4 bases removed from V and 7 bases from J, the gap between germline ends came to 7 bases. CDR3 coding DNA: TGCGCCAGCAGCCCCACAAACGGGGAGCTGTTTTTT. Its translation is CASSPTNGELFF.

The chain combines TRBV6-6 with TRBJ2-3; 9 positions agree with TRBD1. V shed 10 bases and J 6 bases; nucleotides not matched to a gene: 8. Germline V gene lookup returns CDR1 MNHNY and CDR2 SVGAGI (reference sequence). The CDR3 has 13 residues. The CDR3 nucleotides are TGTGCCACCGGGGACAGGGTCAGCGATACGCAGTATTTT. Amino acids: CATGDRVSDTQYF.

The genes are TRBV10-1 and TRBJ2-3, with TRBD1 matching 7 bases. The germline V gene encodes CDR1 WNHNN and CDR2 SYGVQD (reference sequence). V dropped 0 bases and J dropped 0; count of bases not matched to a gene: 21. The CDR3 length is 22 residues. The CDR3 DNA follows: TGCGCCAGCAGTGAGTCGAGTAACCTGGACAGTGAGGGGGCCACTAGCACAGATACGCAGTATTTT. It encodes CASSESSNLDSEGATSTDTQYF.

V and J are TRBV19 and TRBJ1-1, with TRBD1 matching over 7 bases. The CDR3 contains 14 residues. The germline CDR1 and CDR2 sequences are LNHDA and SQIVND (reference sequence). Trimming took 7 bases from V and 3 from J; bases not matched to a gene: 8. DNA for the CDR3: TGTGCCAGTAAAAAAAGGACAGGCGACACTGAAGCTTTCTTT. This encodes CASKKRTGDTEAFF.

The CDR3 DNA sequence: TGCAGCGTGCAGGCTCCTAATGGCTACACCTTC. It specifies CSVQAPNGYTF. The rearrangement uses TRBV29-1 and TRBJ1-2; D is ambiguous. This CDR3 is 11 amino acids long. V gave up 6 bases and J gave up 6 bases, with 11 bases separating them. The V gene's germline CDR1 is SQVTM and CDR2 ANQGSEA.

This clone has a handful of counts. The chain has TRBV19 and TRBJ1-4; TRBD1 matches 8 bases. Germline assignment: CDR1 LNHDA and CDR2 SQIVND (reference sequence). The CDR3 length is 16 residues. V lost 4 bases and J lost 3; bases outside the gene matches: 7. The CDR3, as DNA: TGTGCCAGTAGTACTTCGGGACAGGCGGCTAATGAAAAACTGTTTTTT. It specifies CASSTSGQAANEKLFF.

The CDR3 nucleotides read TGTGCCAGTATCGGTTCAGGGACAGGGAATGAAAAACTGTTTTTT. Translating it yields CASIGSGTGNEKLFF. V is TRBV19 and J is TRBJ1-4; TRBD1 matches at 9 bases. The CDR3 length is 15 residues. Trimming cost V 7 bases and J 5 bases; bases outside gene matches: 8. Germline V gene sequence: CDR1 LNHDA, CDR2 SQIVND (reference sequence).

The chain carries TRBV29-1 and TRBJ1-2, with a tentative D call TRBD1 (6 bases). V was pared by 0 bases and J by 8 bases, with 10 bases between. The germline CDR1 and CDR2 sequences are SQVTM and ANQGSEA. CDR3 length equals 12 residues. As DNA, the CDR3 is TGCAGCGTTGAAGAATCAGGGGAAGGCTACACCTTC. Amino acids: CSVEESGEGYTF.

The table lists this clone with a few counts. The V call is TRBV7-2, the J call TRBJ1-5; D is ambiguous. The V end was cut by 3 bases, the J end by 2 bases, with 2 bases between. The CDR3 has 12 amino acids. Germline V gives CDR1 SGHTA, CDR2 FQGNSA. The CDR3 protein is CASSFGNQPQHF. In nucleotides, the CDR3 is TGTGCCAGCAGCTTCGGCAATCAGCCCCAGCATTTT.

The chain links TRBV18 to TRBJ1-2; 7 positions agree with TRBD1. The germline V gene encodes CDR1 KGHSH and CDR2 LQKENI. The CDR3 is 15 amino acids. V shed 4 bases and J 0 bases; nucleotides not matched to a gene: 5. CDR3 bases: TGTGCCAGCTCACATCAGACAGGGACTAACTATGGCTACACCTTC. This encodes CASSHQTGTNYGYTF.

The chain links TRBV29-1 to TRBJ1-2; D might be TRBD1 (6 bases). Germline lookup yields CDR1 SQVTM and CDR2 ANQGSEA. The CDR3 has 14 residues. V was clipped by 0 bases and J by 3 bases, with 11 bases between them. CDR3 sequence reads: CSVEEWAGDYGYTF. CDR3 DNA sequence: TGCAGCGTTGAAGAGTGGGCAGGGGACTATGGCTACACCTTC.

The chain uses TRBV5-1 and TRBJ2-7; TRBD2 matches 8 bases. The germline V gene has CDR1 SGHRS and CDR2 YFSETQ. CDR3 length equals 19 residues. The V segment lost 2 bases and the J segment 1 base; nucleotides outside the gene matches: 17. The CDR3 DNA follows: TGCGCCAGCAGCTTAACGTTACGGGAGGGAATTGAGGCTTCCTACGAGCAGTACTTC. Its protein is CASSLTLREGIEASYEQYF.

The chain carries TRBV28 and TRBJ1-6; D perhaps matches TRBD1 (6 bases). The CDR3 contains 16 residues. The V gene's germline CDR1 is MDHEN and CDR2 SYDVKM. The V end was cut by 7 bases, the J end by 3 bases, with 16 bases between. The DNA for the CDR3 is TGTGCCAGCACCAAAGGACAGAACCTCTATAATTCACCCCTCCACTTT. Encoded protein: CASTKGQNLYNSPLHF.

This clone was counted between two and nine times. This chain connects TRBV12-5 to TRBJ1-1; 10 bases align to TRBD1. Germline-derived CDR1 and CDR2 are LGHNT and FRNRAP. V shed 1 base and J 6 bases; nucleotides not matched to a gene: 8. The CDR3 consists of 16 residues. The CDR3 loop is CASGLAPGQGKPEAFF. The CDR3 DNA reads TGTGCTAGTGGTTTGGCTCCGGGACAGGGGAAACCTGAAGCTTTCTTT.